These 24 T cell receptor beta chains originate from one sample sequenced in a study of T cell responses to AZD1222 COVID-19 vaccine. The protocol was immunoSEQ multiplex PCR, while the TCRdb copy is restricted to in-frame clones and leaves out a portion. The data show 150,000 or so clones, about 91% seen once. Source: peripheral blood, taken on day 0 of AZD1222 vaccination. These receptors came from an adult in good health.

This clone has only one observation. The chain joins TRBV7-3 to TRBJ2-2, with no clear D. The CDR3 contains 12 residues. Per germline, CDR1 SGHTA and CDR2 FQGTGA. V gave up 6 bases and J gave up 6 bases, with 8 bases separating them. The CDR3: CASRGQSGELFF. Written as DNA, the CDR3 is TGTGCCAGCAGAGGGCAATCCGGGGAGCTGTTTTTT.

The rearrangement links TRBV9 to TRBJ2-1; 9 bases match TRBD2. Germline values: CDR1 SGDLS, CDR2 YYNGEE. The CDR3 covers 15 residues. After removal of 0 bases from V and 6 bases from J, the junction contained 4 bases not matched to a gene. CDR3 loop: CASSVVSSGTNEQFF. The CDR3 bases are TGTGCCAGCAGCGTAGTATCTAGCGGGACCAATGAGCAGTTCTTC.

The rearrangement links TRBV2 to TRBJ2-1, with 9 bases lining up with TRBD2. The junction had 8 bases not matched to a gene; V was cut back by 4 bases and J by 10 bases. The germline V gene has CDR1 SNHLY and CDR2 FYNNEI. This CDR3 is 14 amino acids long. The CDR3 spells CASSVVTSGNEQFF. CDR3 nucleotide sequence: TGTGCCAGCAGTGTGGTGACTAGCGGAAACGAGCAGTTCTTC. The whole variable domain, remainder taken from reference TRBV2 and TRBJ2-1, is EPEVTQTPSHQVTQMGQEVILRCVPISNHLYFYWYRQILGQKVEFLVSFYNNEISEKSEIFDDQFSVERPDGSNFTLKIRSTKLEDSAMYFCASSVVTSGNEQFFGPGTRLTVL.

This chain links TRBV29-1 with TRBJ1-4; 9 bases agree with TRBD1. Germline CDR1 and CDR2: SQVTM and ANQGSEA. V lost 6 bases to trimming and J lost 4 bases; unmatched junction nucleotides: 9. The CDR3 contains 15 residues. The CDR3 DNA reads as TGCAGCGTCCCGGGACAGGGCGGAGATAATGAAAAACTGTTTTTT. This translates into CSVPGQGGDNEKLFF.

This sequence joins TRBV11-2 and TRBJ2-7; TRBD1 matches 7 bases. Germline V gene data show CDR1 as SGHAT and CDR2 as FQNNGV. The J segment lost 2 bases and the V segment lost 6 bases, leaving 10 bases of the junction unmatched. The CDR3 has 15 amino acids. The CDR3 DNA reads TGTGCCAGCAGTCCTTTCGGGCAGGGGGCCTACGAGCAGTACTTC. It encodes CASSPFGQGAYEQYF.

The CDR3 loop is CASSRGPGGSYEQYF. CDR3 coding DNA: TGTGCCAGCAGCCGGGGCCCCGGGGGGTCCTACGAGCAGTACTTC. The chain joins TRBV27 to TRBJ2-7; 7 nucleotides agree with TRBD2. The CDR3 is 15 residues long. Germline assignment: CDR1 MNHEY and CDR2 SMNVEV (reference sequence). Germline trimming cut 6 bases from V and 1 base from J; bases unmatched to any gene: 9.

This sequence joins TRBV29-1 and TRBJ1-3; D unclear. This CDR3 is built from 14 residues. With 6 bases removed from V and 0 bases from J, the gap between germline ends came to 12 bases. The germline CDR1 and CDR2 sequences are SQVTM and ANQGSEA. CDR3: CSVLDVDSGNTIYF. Written as DNA, the CDR3 is TGCAGCGTGTTGGACGTGGACTCTGGAAACACCATATATTTT.

V gene TRBV6-2 or TRBV6-3 combines with J gene TRBJ1-5; D ambiguous. The CDR3 length is 15 residues. Germline V gives CDR1 MNHEY, CDR2 SVGEGT. V lost 5 bases and J 1 base, leaving 12 bases between the germline ends. The CDR3 DNA reads TGTGCCAGCAGTCTCATAGGGCCAAGCAATCAGCCCCAGCATTTT. Translating it yields CASSLIGPSNQPQHF.

This clone was seen a handful of times. This chain links TRBV18 with TRBJ1-6; TRBD1 aligns across 10 bases. The V gene end was trimmed by 4 bases and the J gene end by 8 bases; junction bases not matched to a gene: 8. The germline V gene has CDR1 KGHSH and CDR2 LQKENI. The CDR3 is 16 residues long. The CDR3: CASSLGQGGKDSPLHF. Here the CDR3 DNA reads TGTGCCAGCTCACTCGGACAGGGGGGAAAGGATTCACCCCTCCACTTT. Full variable domain (outside the CDR3, taken from reference TRBV18 and TRBJ1-6): NAGVMQNPRHLVRRRGQEARLRCSPMKGHSHVYWYRQLPEEGLKFMVYLQKENIIDESGMPKERFSAEFPKEGPSILRIQQVVRGDSAAYFCASSLGQGGKDSPLHFGNGTRLTVT.

The chain uses TRBV2 and TRBJ2-1; 12 bases fit TRBD2. The germline CDR1 and CDR2 sequences are SNHLY and FYNNEI. This CDR3 is built from 16 residues. The J segment lost 4 bases and the V segment lost 6 bases, leaving 7 bases of the junction unmatched. For the CDR3, the DNA is TGTGCCAGCAGCAGGACTAGCGGGGCACGATACAATGAGCAGTTCTTC. Its protein is CASSRTSGARYNEQFF.

For the CDR3, the DNA is TGTGCCAGCAGGGGGGACTTTCCGGGACAGGGGATCTATGGCTACACCTTC. This gives the protein CASRGDFPGQGIYGYTF. V is TRBV27 and J is TRBJ1-2; the match to TRBD1 covers 10 bases. In germline, CDR1 is MNHEY, CDR2 SMNVEV (reference sequence). This CDR3 has 17 amino acids. The V and J ends lost 6 bases and 4 bases, in that order; junction bases with no gene match: 14.

CDR3 in amino acids: CASSIRTGPYEQYF. In DNA form, the CDR3 reads TGTGCCAGTAGTATTAGGACGGGACCCTACGAGCAGTACTTC. This chain joins TRBV19 and TRBJ2-7; D possibly matches TRBD1 or TRBD2 (5 bases each). Germline lookup yields CDR1 LNHDA and CDR2 SQIVND (reference sequence). V was shortened by 3 bases and J by 2 bases, with 11 bases between the two germline ends. The length of the CDR3 is 14 residues.

The chain employs TRBV2 and TRBJ2-7; 11 nucleotides agree with TRBD2. Trimming at V came to 3 bases and at J to 2 bases, leaving 9 bases not matched to a gene. CDR1 is SNHLY and CDR2 is FYNNEI in the germline V gene. The CDR3 totals 17 residues. The CDR3 nucleotides read TGTGCCAGCAGTGACCACGCCCAACTAGCGGGGGCCTACGAGCAGTACTTC. Protein sequence: CASSDHAQLAGAYEQYF.

This clone was counted a single time. The CDR3 here is CASSQVGVNQYF. CDR3 coding DNA: TGTGCCAGCAGCCAAGTTGGGGTAAACCAGTACTTC. The V call is TRBV14, the J call TRBJ2-5; D unresolved. Germline V gives CDR1 SGHDN, CDR2 FVKESK. The V gene lost 1 base and the J gene lost 10 bases, with 10 bases spanning the gap. The length of the CDR3 is 12 residues.

The chain links TRBV9 to TRBJ1-1; 11 positions agree with TRBD1. Trimming took 0 bases from V and 10 from J; bases not matched to a gene: 5. The CDR3 loop spans 14 amino acids. CDR1 is SGDLS, CDR2 YYNGEE, per germline. CDR3 loop: CASSVGGTGGAAFF. CDR3 sequence (DNA): TGTGCCAGCAGCGTAGGTGGGACAGGGGGTGCAGCTTTCTTT.

This chain connects TRBV6-2 or TRBV6-3 to TRBJ1-5; D uncertain. The V end lost 2 bases, the J end lost 3 bases, and 8 bases lay between the germline ends. The CDR3 is made up of 14 amino acids. Germline values: CDR1 MNHEY, CDR2 SVGEGT. CDR3 coding DNA: TGTGCCAGCAGTTACCAAAAGGCCAATCAGCCCCAGCATTTT. Translation: CASSYQKANQPQHF.

This chain uses TRBV27 with TRBJ1-1, with D maybe TRBD1 (6 bases). This CDR3 region has 14 residues. Between the trimmed V and J ends, which lost 3 bases and 1 base, there was a span of 9 bases. Germline loops: CDR1 MNHEY, CDR2 SMNVEV (reference sequence). The CDR3 sequence is CASSLGRGNTEAFF. The DNA for the CDR3 is TGTGCCAGCAGTTTGGGCAGGGGGAACACTGAAGCTTTCTTT.

This clone was picked up one time. The V and J genes are TRBV5-6 and TRBJ1-2; perhaps TRBD1 as D (6 bases). CDR1 SGHDT and CDR2 YYEEEE come from the germline V gene. V lost 4 bases to trimming and J lost 5 bases, with 12 bases between them. This CDR3 comprises 13 residues. The CDR3 coding sequence is TGTGCCAGCAGCATACGGACAGCTTATGGCTACACCTTC. Its translation: CASSIRTAYGYTF.

CDR3 loop: CASSEWAGGPTDTQYF. Here the CDR3 DNA reads TGTGCCAGCAGTGAATGGGCGGGGGGGCCCACAGATACGCAGTATTTT. This chain joins TRBV2 and TRBJ2-3, with 9 bases that match TRBD2. Germline loops: CDR1 SNHLY, CDR2 FYNNEI. This CDR3 is built from 16 residues. V lost 2 bases, J lost 2 bases, and 5 bases stayed unmatched.

The rearrangement joins TRBV6-1 to TRBJ1-6; D call uncertain. The CDR3 runs to 13 residues. Trimming removed 0 bases from V and 10 bases from J, with 7 bases in between. Germline V lookup: CDR1 MNHNS, CDR2 SASEGT. The CDR3 sequence: CASSEATRSPLHF. In nucleotides, the CDR3 is TGTGCCAGCAGTGAAGCTACGCGATCACCCCTCCACTTT.

V is TRBV13 and J is TRBJ2-7, with no clear D. V was shortened by 3 bases and J by 6 bases, with 15 bases between the two germline ends. The CDR3 extends over 14 amino acids. Germline V gives CDR1 PRHDT, CDR2 FYEKMQ (reference sequence). CDR3 in DNA: TGTGCCAGCAGCTTCGGTGAAGTCTACTCCGAGCAGTACTTC. Translated, it gives CASSFGEVYSEQYF.

This chain joins TRBV24-1 and TRBJ2-7; TRBD2 agrees at 7 bases. CDR3 length: 16 amino acids. J gave up 3 bases and V 0 bases, and 7 bases lay outside the gene matches. Germline loops: CDR1 KGHDR, CDR2 SFDVKD. CDR3 sequence (DNA): TGTGCCACCAGTGATTTGAAAGTGGGACTACTCTACGAGCAGTACTTC. Translation gives CATSDLKVGLLYEQYF.

This chain links TRBV6-5 with TRBJ1-5; TRBD1 matches 7 bases. There are 15 residues in the CDR3. CDR1 is MNHEY and CDR2 is SVGAGI in the germline V gene. V was pared by 7 bases and J by 0 bases, with 6 bases of the junction left unmatched. The CDR3 nucleotides are TGTGCCAGCAACTCAACAGGGGTTAGCAATCAGCCCCAGCATTTT. Translating gives CASNSTGVSNQPQHF.

The V call is TRBV30, the J call TRBJ2-5, with 9 bases that match TRBD2. V shed 3 bases and J 1 base; nucleotides not matched to a gene: 6. The CDR3 sequence is 15 residues long. Germline CDR1 GTSNPN, CDR2 SVGIG (reference sequence). In nucleotides, the CDR3 is TGTGCCTGGAGAGGGGGACTAGCCGGCCAAGAGACCCAGTACTTC. This translates into CAWRGGLAGQETQYF.